The 3 T cell receptor beta chains listed next were all sequenced from one sample in a study of OX40 agonist ivuxolimab in advanced cancers. The method was immunoSEQ multiplex PCR; TCRdb's version includes in-frame clones alone and lacks a portion of them. The sample comprises about 32,000 clones, 88% of which are singletons, and 58% rests with the top ten. Material: CD4+ or CD8+ T cells sorted from blood, obtained in a trial of the OX40 agonist ivuxolimab. Receptor source: an adult with an advanced solid tumor such as melanoma, head and neck, liver or kidney cancer.

The CDR3 sequence is CASSPLRGTGDNYGYTF. CDR3 bases: TGTGCCAGCAGCCCACTACGCGGGACAGGGGATAACTATGGCTACACCTTC. The chain joins TRBV7-9 to TRBJ1-2; TRBD1 matches 10 bases. Trimming took 5 bases from V and 1 from J; bases not matched to a gene: 10. This CDR3 comprises 17 residues. Germline V gene data show CDR1 as SEHNR and CDR2 as FQNEAQ (reference sequence). Drawing the rest from reference TRBV7-9 and TRBJ1-2, the complete variable domain is DTGVSQNPRHKITKRGQNVTFRCDPISEHNRLYWYRQTLGQGPEFLTYFQNEAQLEKSRLLSDRFSAERPKGSFSTLEIQRTEQGDSAMYLCASSPLRGTGDNYGYTFGSGTRLTVV.

Notes on this clone: One end of the junction varies from germline; a read error may be responsible. Other DNA sequences in the sample encode the same CDR3. The gene calls are TRBV7-8 and TRBJ1-5; D gene ambiguous. The CDR3 consists of 13 residues. Germline V CDR1 and CDR2: SGHVS, FQNEAQ. Here the CDR3 reads CASAIRSSQPQHF. In nucleotides, the CDR3 is TGCGCCAGCGCTATCAGGTCTAGTCAGCCCCAGCATTTT.

For the CDR3, the DNA is TGCGCCAGCAGCCAAGATCGGACGTCTTACGAGCAGTACTTC. It is translated as CASSQDRTSYEQYF. This chain links TRBV4-3 with TRBJ2-5, with no clear D. The J call is in doubt because the DNA end fits TRBJ2-7 better. The CDR3 consists of 14 residues. CDR1 LGHNA and CDR2 YSLEER come from the germline V gene.